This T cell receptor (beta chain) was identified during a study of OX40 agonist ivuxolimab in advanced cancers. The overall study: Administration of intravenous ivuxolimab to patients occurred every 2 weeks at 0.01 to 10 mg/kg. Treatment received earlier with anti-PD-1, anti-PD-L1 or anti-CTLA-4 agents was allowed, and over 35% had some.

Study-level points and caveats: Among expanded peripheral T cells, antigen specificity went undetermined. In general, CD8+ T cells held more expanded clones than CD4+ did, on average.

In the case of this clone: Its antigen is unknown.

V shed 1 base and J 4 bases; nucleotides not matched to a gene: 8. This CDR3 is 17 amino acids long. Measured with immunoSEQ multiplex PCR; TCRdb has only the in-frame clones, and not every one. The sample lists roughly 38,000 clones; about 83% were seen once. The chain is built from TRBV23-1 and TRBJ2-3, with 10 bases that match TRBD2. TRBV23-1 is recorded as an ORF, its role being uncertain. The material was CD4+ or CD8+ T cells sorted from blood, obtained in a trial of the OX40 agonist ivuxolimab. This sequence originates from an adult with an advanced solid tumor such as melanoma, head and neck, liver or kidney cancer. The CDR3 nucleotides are TGCGCCAGCAGTCAATATCCCAGCGGGGGGGCCTCAGATACGCAGTATTTT. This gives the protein CASSQYPSGGASDTQYF.